A single sample is the source of the 12 T cell receptor beta chains below, sequenced in a study of T cells in Graves' hyperthyroidism and ophthalmopathy. RNA transcripts were the template for amplifying TCR beta CDR3 regions. First-round RT-PCR with HTBI primers amplified the TCR CDR3 region. TCRdb used MiXCR to reprocess the multiplex PCR reads, holding one entry per CDR3 protein. The data contain fewer than 500,000 distinct CDR3 sequences, roughly 15% of them singletons. Sample: blood. The receptors here all came from a woman aged 30 to 39 with Graves' ophthalmopathy.

This clonotype was recorded many times. The CDR3 bases are TGCAGTGCTAGAGATTGGGACAGCCACACAGGGGCCAACGTCCTGACTTTC. Residues: CSARDWDSHTGANVLTF. V usage is TRBV20-1 and J usage is TRBJ2-6; 7 bases line up with TRBD1. Unmatched junction bases numbered 9, after V lost 0 bases and J lost 4 bases. Germline assignment: CDR1 DFQATT and CDR2 SNEGSKA (reference sequence). The CDR3 totals 17 residues.

This clonotype was seen a single time. The rearrangement links TRBV2 to TRBJ1-6; TRBD1 aligns across 9 bases. The ends lost 4 bases at V and 8 bases at J; junction bases unmatched: 0. The germline V gene has CDR1 SNHLY and CDR2 FYNNEI. The CDR3 extends over 13 amino acids. CDR3 protein: CASSGDRDSPLHF. CDR3 in DNA: TGTGCCAGCAGTGGGGACAGGGATTCACCCCTCCACTTT.

This clonotype was seen many times. This chain uses TRBV3-1 with TRBJ1-1; D unresolved. The length of the CDR3 is 13 residues. Trimming stripped 0 bases from V and 6 bases from J, with 8 bases between. Germline V CDR1 and CDR2: LGHDT, YNNKEL (reference sequence). Written as DNA, the CDR3 is TGTGCCAGCAGCCAAGAAAGGGTGCCTGAAGCTTTCTTT. This translates into CASSQERVPEAFF.

The chain links TRBV29-1 to TRBJ1-2, with a possible D match to TRBD1 (5 bases). The CDR3 loop spans 12 amino acids. Trimming cost V 4 bases and J 6 bases, with 12 bases left between them. CDR1 SQVTM and CDR2 ANQGSEA come from the germline V gene. The CDR3 here is CSVVRGGDGYTF. In nucleotides, the CDR3 is TGCAGCGTTGTTAGGGGAGGGGATGGCTACACCTTC. Full variable domain (missing parts from reference TRBV29-1 and TRBJ1-2): SAVISQKPSRDICQRGTSLTIQCQVDSQVTMMFWYRQQPGQSLTLIATANQGSEATYESGFVIDKFPISRPNLTFSTLTVSNMSPEDSSIYLCSVVRGGDGYTFGSGTRLTVV.

The table lists this clonotype with a few counts. The V gene is TRBV6-1, the J gene TRBJ2-7, with D tentatively TRBD1 or TRBD2 (5 bases each). CDR1 and CDR2 from the germline V gene are MNHNS and SASEGT. The V gene lost 10 bases and the J gene lost 2 bases, with 15 bases spanning the gap. The CDR3 loop spans 13 amino acids. CDR3 amino acids: CANRDPGTYEQYF. CDR3 nucleotides: TGTGCCAACCGGGACCCAGGAACCTACGAGCAGTACTTC.

The CDR3: CASSQESQGRDEQFF. The DNA of the CDR3 is TGCGCCAGCAGCCAAGAAAGTCAAGGCAGGGATGAGCAGTTCTTC. The chain links TRBV4-1 to TRBJ2-1, with D perhaps TRBD1 (5 bases). The germline V and J ends were trimmed by 0 bases and 8 bases, with 14 bases remaining between them. The CDR3 spans 15 residues. The germline V gene has CDR1 MGHRA and CDR2 YSYEKL.

In this sample, this clonotype turned up many times. The gene calls are TRBV20-1 and TRBJ2-7, with 8 bases that match TRBD1. In germline, CDR1 is DFQATT, CDR2 SNEGSKA (reference sequence). With 3 bases clipped from V and 5 bases from J, the junction kept 15 bases outside the gene matches. The CDR3 runs 16 residues. The CDR3, as DNA: TGCAGTGCTAGGGCAACACTGGACAGGGCGGGCCACGAGCAGTACTTC. Translating gives CSARATLDRAGHEQYF.

V is TRBV27 and J is TRBJ2-2; the match to TRBD1 covers 7 bases. V lost 6 bases and J lost 3; bases outside the gene matches: 16. Per the germline V gene, CDR1 is MNHEY and CDR2 is SMNVEV (reference sequence). The CDR3 spans 18 residues. CDR3 nucleotide sequence: TGTGCCAGCAGCTGGCAACAGGGGACCCAAAAAGACACCGGGGAGCTGTTTTTT. Protein: CASSWQQGTQKDTGELFF.

About this clonotype itself: Being one base from a much bigger clone, this may be a read error. This sequence joins TRBV20-1 and TRBJ1-1, with 7 positions matching TRBD1. This CDR3 region has 12 residues. Germline CDR1 and CDR2: DFQATT and SNEGSKA (reference sequence). Written as DNA, the CDR3 is TGCAGTGCTCCTCAGGGGGTGGCTGAAGGTTTCTTT. It codes for CSAPQGVAEGFF.

The chain joins TRBV4-1 to TRBJ2-4, with D possibly matching TRBD1 (6 bases). The CDR3 has 17 amino acids. With 0 bases removed from V and 1 base from J, the gap between germline ends came to 13 bases. Germline CDR1 is MGHRA and CDR2 is YSYEKL. This chain's CDR3 is CASSQDLGARAKNIQYF. CDR3 nucleotide sequence: TGCGCCAGCAGCCAAGATCTGGGGGCGAGGGCCAAAAACATTCAGTACTTC.

There are many counts of this clonotype. The chain joins TRBV20-1 to TRBJ1-1; D is perhaps TRBD1 (6 bases). Trimming took 3 bases from V and 1 from J, leaving 12 bases between them. The CDR3 length is 14 residues. Germline CDR1 reads DFQATT; CDR2 reads SNEGSKA (reference sequence). CDR3 in amino acids: CSASLGAPNTEAFF. The CDR3 bases are TGCAGTGCTAGTTTGGGGGCGCCGAACACTGAAGCTTTCTTT.

This rearrangement joins TRBV4-2 to TRBJ2-2; 8 bases line up with TRBD1. Germline V gene lookup returns CDR1 LGHNA and CDR2 YNFKEQ. The V gene end was trimmed by 2 bases and the J gene end by 11 bases; junction bases not matched to a gene: 1. This CDR3 contains 12 residues. CDR3: CASSQTGGELFF. CDR3 coding DNA: TGTGCCAGCAGCCAAACAGGGGGTGAGCTGTTTTTT.